The T cell receptor (beta chain) described here comes from a study of CD8 T cells in Susac syndrome. V dropped 4 bases and J dropped 6 bases, with 15 bases sitting between them. Germline CDR1 is SGHDT and CDR2 is YYEEEE. This CDR3 spans 14 amino acids. RNA was extracted with the RNeasy kit, and a quantity of roughly 0.45 to 1 ug was reverse transcribed using random hexamers. Amplification of TCR beta CDR3 used immunoSEQ multiplex PCR across 54 Vbeta and 13 Jbeta. MiXCR, run by TCRdb on the immunoSEQ multiplex PCR reads, gives a single entry per CDR3 protein. The table includes 150,000 to 200,000 distinct CDR3 sequences, approximately 94% detected once.

The J gene is TRBJ2-3, the V gene TRBV5-6; D gene uncertain. This TCR was sampled from a human donor with multiple sclerosis. Input material: CD4+ T cells from PBMCs. The CDR3 loop is CASSPYRVEDTQYF. DNA for the CDR3: TGTGCCAGCAGCCCCTACCGAGTGGAGGATACGCAGTATTTT.